One and the same sample provided the 32 T cell receptor beta chains below, sequenced in a study of Ad26.COV2.S vaccination and SARS-CoV-2 variants. Data came from immunoSEQ multiplex PCR; TCRdb stores just in-frame clones and leaves some out. The sample yields roughly 500,000 clones, around 85% seen once. The treatment here: approximately 18 received Ad26.COV2.S at low or high dose, single or two shots; about 5 received placebo; per-sample allocation not given. All samples were drawn on day 63, counting from the first vaccine or placebo injection. The source material was peripheral blood, sampled in a trial of Ad26.COV2.S vaccine versus placebo. Receptors were obtained from a person between 18 and 65 years old who received the Ad26.COV2.S COVID-19 vaccine or a placebo.

The chain uses TRBV11-2 and TRBJ1-1; 7 bases agree with TRBD1. The V and J ends lost 4 bases and 4 bases, in that order; junction bases with no gene match: 6. CDR3 length equals 14 residues. Germline V CDR1 and CDR2: SGHAT, FQNNGV. CDR3: CASSSPTGPTEAFF. The CDR3 bases are TGTGCCAGCAGCTCCCCGACAGGGCCCACTGAAGCTTTCTTT.

V usage is TRBV11-2 and J usage is TRBJ2-1; 14 bases are shared with TRBD2. CDR1 SGHAT and CDR2 FQNNGV come from the germline V gene. V shed 4 bases, J shed 9 bases, and the junction held 8 bases outside the gene matches. The CDR3 is made up of 16 amino acids. The CDR3 sequence: CASSSAGLAGGTEQFF. The DNA for the CDR3 is TGTGCCAGCAGCTCCGCCGGACTAGCGGGAGGCACTGAGCAGTTCTTC.

This clone was counted once. Other DNA sequences in this sample translate to the same CDR3. The V call is TRBV19, the J call TRBJ1-1; possible D gene TRBD1, 5 bases. The V end lost 1 base, the J end lost 1 base, and 10 bases lay between the germline ends. The CDR3 contains 15 residues. The V gene's germline CDR1 is LNHDA and CDR2 SQIVND (reference sequence). The CDR3 DNA sequence: TGTGCCAGTAGTATAGTTGGGACGGGGAACACTGAAGCTTTCTTT. Residues: CASSIVGTGNTEAFF.

V gene TRBV3-1 (or the pseudogene TRBV3-2) combines with J gene TRBJ2-7; TRBD2 matches at 11 bases. Trimming removed 3 bases from V and 8 bases from J; junction bases left unmatched: 18. Per germline, CDR1 LGHDT and CDR2 YNNKEL (reference sequence). This CDR3 is 18 amino acids long. The DNA of the CDR3 is TGTGCCAGCAGCCAGGGTCCGACTAGCGGGATGGGTAATGGGAAGCAGTACTTC. Translated, it gives CASSQGPTSGMGNGKQYF.

The CDR3 spells CASRSRSAAEQYF. Written as DNA, the CDR3 is TGTGCCAGCAGGTCCAGGTCGGCCGCCGAGCAGTACTTC. The chain carries TRBV7-2 and TRBJ2-7; D is ambiguous. Trimming took 6 bases from V and 6 from J, leaving 15 bases between them. The CDR3 runs to 13 residues. CDR1 is SGHTA, CDR2 FQGNSA, per germline.

This chain connects TRBV3-1 (or the pseudogene TRBV3-2) to TRBJ2-3, with TRBD2 as a possible D gene (6 bases). Trimming took 6 bases from V and 3 from J, leaving 19 bases between them. Germline-derived CDR1 and CDR2 are LGHDT and YNNKEL (reference sequence). The CDR3 is 16 amino acids. This chain's CDR3 is CASRSLGGGGTDTQYF. The DNA for the CDR3 is TGTGCCAGCAGATCCCTCGGGGGAGGAGGGACAGATACGCAGTATTTT.

A remark on this clone: The sample holds other DNA sequences that translate to the same CDR3. The genes are TRBV28 and TRBJ2-7, with D tentatively TRBD1 (6 bases). This CDR3 has 15 residues. The ends were cut back, 1 base at V and 0 bases at J, with 10 bases in the middle. Germline CDR1 is MDHEN and CDR2 is SYDVKM. CDR3 in amino acids: CASSLSGASSYEQYF. The DNA of the CDR3 is TGTGCCAGCAGTTTATCAGGGGCGAGCTCCTACGAGCAGTACTTC.

The gene calls are TRBV28 and TRBJ1-6; D not certain. The CDR3 consists of 14 residues. Germline V lookup: CDR1 MDHEN, CDR2 SYDVKM. V dropped 6 bases and J dropped 7 bases, with 13 bases sitting between them. DNA for the CDR3: TGTGCCAGCAGCGAAGACGAGTGGAATTCACCCCTCCACTTT. Encoded protein: CASSEDEWNSPLHF.

The V and J genes are TRBV6-2 or TRBV6-3 and TRBJ2-2; D is possibly TRBD1 or TRBD2 (5 bases each). CDR1 MNHEY and CDR2 SVGEGT come from the germline V gene. V shed 2 bases and J shed 3 bases, with 13 bases lying between them. The CDR3 is 16 residues long. The CDR3 DNA reads TGTGCCAGCAGTTACCCCCGGGGCCGTGACACCGGGGAGCTGTTTTTT. Protein product: CASSYPRGRDTGELFF.

Comment on this clone: Additional DNA sequences in this sample encode the identical CDR3. J is TRBJ2-5 and V is TRBV9; 7 bases match TRBD1. The V and J ends lost 0 bases and 3 bases, in that order; junction bases with no gene match: 2. Germline CDR1 is SGDLS and CDR2 is YYNGEE. This CDR3 is built from 14 residues. The CDR3 loop is CASSVGQGKETQYF. The CDR3 DNA reads as TGTGCCAGCAGCGTAGGACAGGGAAAAGAGACCCAGTACTTC. Drawing the rest from reference TRBV9 and TRBJ2-5, the complete variable domain is DSGVTQTPKHLITATGQRVTLRCSPRSGDLSVYWYQQSLDQGLQFLIQYYNGEERAKGNILERFSAQQFPDLHSELNLSSLELGDSALYFCASSVGQGKETQYFGPGTRLLVL.

Points on this clone: This sample includes further DNA sequences coding for the same CDR3. The chain is built from TRBV7-3 and TRBJ1-1; D unclear. Germline V gene sequence: CDR1 SGHTA, CDR2 FQGTGA. CDR3 length equals 13 residues. Trimming removed 5 bases from V and 4 bases from J, with 11 bases in between. Here the CDR3 reads CASSLGGSTEAFF. The DNA of the CDR3 is TGTGCCAGCAGCCTCGGTGGATCCACTGAAGCTTTCTTT.

The V call is TRBV6-5, the J call TRBJ2-2; D remains unclear. Germline-derived CDR1 and CDR2 are MNHEY and SVGAGI. The V and J ends lost 6 bases and 1 base respectively, with 6 bases between them. The CDR3 contains 13 residues. The CDR3 DNA sequence: TGTGCCAGCAGGGCCCGGAACACCGGGGAGCTGTTTTTT. The encoded protein is CASRARNTGELFF.

The chain uses TRBV25-1 and TRBJ1-2, with a weak D call TRBD1 (6 bases). Between the trimmed V and J ends, which lost 9 bases and 4 bases, there was a span of 15 bases. Germline CDR1 and CDR2: MGHDK and SYGVNS. CDR3 size: 13 residues. The DNA of the CDR3 is TGTGCCAGTAGAGAACAGGGAGGCTATGGCTACACCTTC. Translated, it gives CASREQGGYGYTF.

The chain has TRBV9 and TRBJ2-5; 8 bases agree with TRBD2. CDR1 is SGDLS, CDR2 YYNGEE, per germline. The CDR3 consists of 13 residues. The V and J ends lost 7 bases and 2 bases, in that order; junction bases with no gene match: 4. DNA of the CDR3: TGTGCCAGCGCCCGGGGGGGTCAAGAGACCCAGTACTTC. It is translated as CASARGGQETQYF.

The rearrangement links TRBV29-1 to TRBJ2-1; 13 positions agree with TRBD2. The germline V gene encodes CDR1 SQVTM and CDR2 ANQGSEA. V was pared by 6 bases and J by 10 bases, with 9 bases of the junction left unmatched. The CDR3 covers 14 residues. The CDR3 is CSVAGLAGTNEQFF. CDR3 DNA sequence: TGCAGCGTCGCGGGACTAGCGGGAACAAACGAGCAGTTCTTC.

This chain joins TRBV28 and TRBJ1-2; D is uncertain. The CDR3 runs to 11 residues. Germline CDR1 reads MDHEN; CDR2 reads SYDVKM. Trimming shortened V by 11 bases and J by 4 bases, and 11 bases separated the two germline ends. The CDR3 region is CALLSAYGYTF. The CDR3 DNA follows: TGTGCCCTACTTTCGGCCTATGGCTACACCTTC.

The J gene is TRBJ2-1, the V gene TRBV5-1, with 9 positions matching TRBD1. The CDR3 is 15 residues long. Per the germline V gene, CDR1 is SGHRS and CDR2 is YFSETQ. Trimming removed 4 bases from V and 3 bases from J; junction bases left unmatched: 5. CDR3 in DNA: TGCGCCAGCAGCAGAGGGACAGGGAACTACAATGAGCAGTTCTTC. This gives the protein CASSRGTGNYNEQFF.

J is TRBJ2-2 and V is TRBV11-1; maybe TRBD2 (5 bases). Germline assignment: CDR1 SGHAT and CDR2 FQDESV (reference sequence). V was shortened by 4 bases and J by 6 bases, with 15 bases between the two germline ends. The CDR3 consists of 15 residues. The CDR3 spells CASSYIGNGAGELFF. Written as DNA, the CDR3 is TGTGCCAGCAGCTACATCGGGAATGGGGCCGGGGAGCTGTTTTTT.

The rearrangement joins TRBV27 to TRBJ1-1; D remains ambiguous. The V end was cut by 1 base, the J end by 4 bases, with 10 bases between. Germline V lookup: CDR1 MNHEY, CDR2 SMNVEV (reference sequence). The CDR3 is 14 amino acids. CDR3 in amino acids: CASSLWGSGTEAFF. The CDR3 DNA sequence: TGTGCCAGCAGTTTATGGGGAAGCGGCACTGAAGCTTTCTTT.

CDR3 coding DNA: TGTGCCAGCAGCTTCGCTTTCTACGGCACAGATACGCAGTATTTT. Amino acid sequence: CASSFAFYGTDTQYF. This chain joins TRBV6-2 or TRBV6-3 and TRBJ2-3; D is uncertain. CDR1 and CDR2 (germline): MNHEY, SVGEGT. Trimming left V 6 bases short and J 1 base short, with 14 bases between. The CDR3 length is 15 residues.

This chain links TRBV6-2 or TRBV6-3 with TRBJ2-5; TRBD1 might be the D (6 bases). CDR1 is MNHEY, CDR2 SVGEGT, per germline. CDR3 size: 13 residues. Trimming left V 5 bases short and J 5 bases short, with 12 bases between. Here the CDR3 DNA reads TGTGCCAGCAGTGCCTGGGGGCGGGAGACCCAGTACTTC. Protein product: CASSAWGRETQYF.

The chain joins TRBV29-1 to TRBJ2-1; the D gene is possibly TRBD2 (6 bases). Deletions cut 6 bases from V and 3 bases from J, with 15 bases between. The CDR3 runs 14 residues. Germline V gene sequence: CDR1 SQVTM, CDR2 ANQGSEA. The CDR3 bases are TGCAGCGTCGGGCGTGGGGGGAACTACAATGAGCAGTTCTTC. Translation: CSVGRGGNYNEQFF.

This chain uses TRBV19 with TRBJ2-1, with D possibly called TRBD1 or TRBD2 (7 bases each). The CDR3 has 18 residues. Germline CDR1 reads LNHDA; CDR2 reads SQIVND (reference sequence). V was clipped by 4 bases and J by 6 bases, with 25 bases between them. In DNA, the CDR3 is TGTGCCAGTAGTAGGGACAGAGGAGCGGGAAGAGGAAGCAATGAGCAGTTCTTC. Translating it yields CASSRDRGAGRGSNEQFF.

This rearrangement joins TRBV3-1 (or the pseudogene TRBV3-2) to TRBJ1-1, with D maybe TRBD1 (5 bases). Germline V CDR1 and CDR2: LGHDT, YNNKEL (reference sequence). The CDR3 runs to 13 residues. V was clipped by 5 bases and J by 12 bases, with 19 bases between them. The CDR3 is CASSFNLPGVSFF. In nucleotides, the CDR3 is TGTGCCAGCAGCTTTAATCTGCCGGGGGTTTCTTTCTTT.

The rearrangement joins TRBV5-1 to TRBJ1-1; D gene uncertain. CDR3 length: 15 residues. With 0 bases removed from V and 3 bases from J, the gap between germline ends came to 12 bases. Germline V gene sequence: CDR1 SGHRS, CDR2 YFSETQ. The CDR3 region is CASSLGERRYTEAFF. The CDR3 DNA reads as TGCGCCAGCAGCTTGGGGGAGAGACGGTACACTGAAGCTTTCTTT.

The chain employs TRBV7-3 and TRBJ2-2; the match to TRBD2 covers 13 bases. Germline V gene lookup returns CDR1 SGHTA and CDR2 FQGTGA. V trimming: 3 bases; J trimming: 1 base; junction bases outside the gene matches: 5. The CDR3 loop spans 18 amino acids. This chain's CDR3 is CASSLSRTSGRNTGELFF. The CDR3, as DNA: TGTGCCAGCAGCTTGAGTCGGACTAGCGGGAGGAACACCGGGGAGCTGTTTTTT.

This clone has only one observation. The chain is built from TRBV2 and TRBJ2-7; 7 bases align to TRBD2. In germline, CDR1 is SNHLY, CDR2 FYNNEI. There are 14 residues in the CDR3. Trimming removed 3 bases from V and 6 bases from J; junction bases left unmatched: 8. The CDR3 bases are TGTGCCAGCAGTGAGACGGCTAGCGGACGCGAGCAGTACTTC. This sequence encodes CASSETASGREQYF.

The V call is TRBV6-5, the J call TRBJ1-1, with D unresolved. Trimming took 6 bases from V and 8 from J, leaving 16 bases between them. CDR1 is MNHEY and CDR2 is SVGAGI in the germline V gene. The CDR3 consists of 13 residues. This chain's CDR3 is CASRSTWRGEAFF. CDR3 DNA: TGTGCCAGCAGATCCACTTGGCGCGGGGAAGCTTTCTTT.

The CDR3 spells CASSLGTRRERMNEQYF. The CDR3, as DNA: TGTGCCAGCAGCTTAGGCACGAGGCGGGAGAGAATGAACGAGCAGTACTTC. V is TRBV13 and J is TRBJ2-7; TRBD2 matches 7 bases. CDR3 size: 17 residues. The V and J ends lost 0 bases and 5 bases, in that order; junction bases with no gene match: 13. Germline values: CDR1 PRHDT, CDR2 FYEKMQ (reference sequence).

This sequence joins TRBV5-4 and TRBJ2-2; 14 nucleotides match TRBD2. CDR1 is SGHNT, CDR2 YYREEE, per germline (reference sequence). This CDR3 region has 18 residues. Germline trimming cut 4 bases from V and 5 bases from J; bases unmatched to any gene: 10. The CDR3 region is CASSPGGTSGSRTGELFF. The CDR3 region has the DNA TGTGCCAGCAGCCCTGGTGGGACTAGCGGGAGTAGGACCGGGGAGCTGTTTTTT.

This clone was counted once. This rearrangement joins TRBV7-3 to TRBJ1-3; D is unresolved. This CDR3 is built from 10 residues. From germline, CDR1 is SGHTA and CDR2 FQGTGA. The V end was cut by 5 bases, the J end by 5 bases, with 1 base between. This CDR3 is CASSRNTIYF. The CDR3, as DNA: TGTGCCAGCAGCCGAAACACCATATATTTT.

Notes on this clone: Other DNA sequences in this specimen translate into the identical CDR3. This chain uses TRBV20-1 with TRBJ1-1; D gene ambiguous. Germline loops: CDR1 DFQATT, CDR2 SNEGSKA (reference sequence). The length of the CDR3 is 11 residues. The V end was cut by 1 base, the J end by 5 bases, with 5 bases between. The CDR3 here is CSARVGTEAFF. For the CDR3, the DNA is TGCAGTGCTAGAGTGGGGACTGAAGCTTTCTTT.